Shown below are 26 T cell receptor beta chains from a single sample sequenced in a study of post-analysis software for immune sequencing data. Researchers reported that TCR beta cDNA libraries carried unique molecular identifiers. TCRdb recomputed calls from the PCR reads with MiXCR, one row per CDR3 protein. The sample has 150,000 to 200,000 distinct CDR3 sequences; roughly 40% are singletons. The material was blood, obtained after autologous hematopoietic stem cell transplantation. These receptors came from a girl aged 5-17 years with multiple sclerosis.

This clonotype has just a few counts. The V gene is TRBV2, the J gene TRBJ2-1; the match to TRBD2 covers 8 bases. Germline CDR1 and CDR2: SNHLY and FYNNEI. J was trimmed by 8 bases and V by 3 bases; bases with no gene match: 9. The CDR3 contains 15 residues. The CDR3 DNA is TGTGCCAGCAGTGAGGGACTAGGAAGCCCCCATGAGCAGTTCTTC. Its protein product is CASSEGLGSPHEQFF.

This sequence joins TRBV11-2 and TRBJ2-7, with D possibly TRBD2 on 7 matching bases. V dropped 1 base and J dropped 6 bases, with 16 bases sitting between them. The CDR3 covers 15 residues. CDR1 and CDR2 from the germline V gene are SGHAT and FQNNGV. Here the CDR3 DNA reads TGTGCCAGCAGCTTAGTTCGGGGGCGGGAGAGCGAGCAGTACTTC. It codes for CASSLVRGRESEQYF.

This chain uses TRBV18 with TRBJ2-3; TRBD1 is a possible D gene (6 bases). CDR1 and CDR2 (germline): KGHSH, LQKENI. The CDR3 is 16 amino acids. V was shortened by 3 bases and J by 0 bases, with 13 bases between the two germline ends. In DNA, the CDR3 is TGTGCCAGCTCACCCCGAGGGACACCAAGCACAGATACGCAGTATTTT. Translated: CASSPRGTPSTDTQYF.

V is TRBV18 and J is TRBJ2-7, with TRBD1 matching over 9 bases. Germline assignment: CDR1 KGHSH and CDR2 LQKENI. The V segment lost 3 bases and the J segment 3 bases; nucleotides outside the gene matches: 6. CDR3 size: 15 residues. DNA of the CDR3: TGTGCCAGCTCACCCCGGGACAGGGAGTGCTACGAGCAGTACTTC. It yields the protein CASSPRDRECYEQYF.

The J gene is TRBJ2-5, the V gene TRBV5-1; D is unclear. Trimming pared 3 bases from V and 0 bases from J, leaving 15 bases between. CDR1 SGHRS and CDR2 YFSETQ come from the germline V gene. The CDR3 consists of 16 residues. CDR3 nucleotides: TGCGCCAGCAGCTCCCTCGGGTCCTTGTACCAAGAGACCCAGTACTTC. It codes for CASSSLGSLYQETQYF.

The chain couples TRBV5-6 to TRBJ2-7, with 10 bases that match TRBD1. Germline loops: CDR1 SGHDT, CDR2 YYEEEE. This CDR3 has 14 amino acids. V was clipped by 0 bases and J by 6 bases; unmatched bases: 3. The CDR3 coding sequence is TGTGCCAGCAGCTTGGTGGGGACAGGGGTCGAGCAGTACTTC. Translated: CASSLVGTGVEQYF.

This clonotype has more than one count but fewer than ten. The chain joins TRBV29-1 to TRBJ1-2; D unclear. The CDR3 is made up of 12 amino acids. The germline V gene encodes CDR1 SQVTM and CDR2 ANQGSEA. Trimming pared 4 bases from V and 4 bases from J, leaving 10 bases between. DNA for the CDR3: TGCAGCGTTGGGGCCGGGAGCTATGGCTACACCTTC. Amino acids: CSVGAGSYGYTF.

The V and J genes are TRBV28 and TRBJ2-7; a possible D gene is TRBD2 (5 bases). In germline, CDR1 is MDHEN, CDR2 SYDVKM. This CDR3 is 14 amino acids long. V was trimmed by 6 bases and J by 3 bases, leaving 15 bases between them. The CDR3 region is CASRPSGNGYEQYF. The CDR3 coding sequence is TGTGCCAGCAGGCCATCCGGGAACGGCTACGAGCAGTACTTC.

This clonotype was detected only a few times. The rearrangement joins TRBV28 to TRBJ2-5; 15 bases fit TRBD2. V was pared by 4 bases and J by 5 bases, with 8 bases of the junction left unmatched. CDR1 and CDR2 (germline): MDHEN, SYDVKM. The CDR3 is 17 amino acids. CDR3 DNA: TGTGCCAGCAGTTACCCCGGACTAGCGGGAGGGGAGGAGACCCAGTACTTC. Amino acids: CASSYPGLAGGEETQYF.

The V call is TRBV5-1, the J call TRBJ2-3; D not resolved. The V gene's germline CDR1 is SGHRS and CDR2 YFSETQ. The CDR3 is made up of 14 amino acids. Trimming took 0 bases from V and 6 from J, leaving 11 bases between them. CDR3: CASSLGASKDTQYF. Written as DNA, the CDR3 is TGCGCCAGCAGCTTGGGCGCTTCAAAGGATACGCAGTATTTT.

The chain uses TRBV28 and TRBJ2-7, with 8 bases aligning to TRBD2. V lost 5 bases to trimming and J lost 3 bases; unmatched junction nucleotides: 9. The CDR3 runs 15 residues. Germline loops: CDR1 MDHEN, CDR2 SYDVKM. The CDR3, as DNA: TGTGCCAGCAGTGAAGCGGGAGCACGCCGCTACGAGCAGTACTTC. Protein sequence: CASSEAGARRYEQYF.

This clonotype was counted many times. The V gene is TRBV27, the J gene TRBJ2-3; D uncertain. Between the trimmed V and J ends, which lost 9 bases and 1 base, there was a span of 14 bases. CDR1 and CDR2 (germline): MNHEY, SMNVEV (reference sequence). This CDR3 has 14 residues. As DNA, the CDR3 is TGTGCCAGTGCAGCCCGGGCGCGCACAGATACGCAGTATTTT. Translation gives CASAARARTDTQYF.

The chain couples TRBV20-1 to TRBJ2-5; unclear D gene. Trimming stripped 7 bases from V and 1 base from J, with 7 bases between. Germline V gene sequence: CDR1 DFQATT, CDR2 SNEGSKA (reference sequence). The CDR3 is made up of 11 amino acids. The CDR3 region has the DNA TGCAGTGTGTCGGCCCAAGAGACCCAGTACTTC. It encodes CSVSAQETQYF.

V gene TRBV2 combines with J gene TRBJ2-7; no firm D call. CDR3 length: 15 residues. V lost 3 bases, J lost 0 bases, and 12 bases lay in between. The V gene's germline CDR1 is SNHLY and CDR2 FYNNEI. The CDR3 coding sequence is TGTGCCAGCAGTGATGACCCCCTGAACTCCTACGAGCAGTACTTC. Translating it yields CASSDDPLNSYEQYF. Supplemented by reference TRBV2 and TRBJ2-7, the full variable domain reads EPEVTQTPSHQVTQMGQEVILRCVPISNHLYFYWYRQILGQKVEFLVSFYNNEISEKSEIFDDQFSVERPDGSNFTLKIRSTKLEDSAMYFCASSDDPLNSYEQYFGPGTRLTVT.

This clonotype was detected a few times. The J gene is TRBJ2-3, the V gene TRBV12-3 or TRBV12-4, with 9 bases fitting TRBD2. V was clipped by 8 bases and J by 8 bases; unmatched bases: 8. The CDR3 spans 13 residues. CDR3 sequence: CASRASGKGTQYF. CDR3 coding DNA: TGTGCCAGCCGAGCTAGCGGGAAGGGTACGCAGTATTTT.

The chain is built from TRBV6-1 and TRBJ2-7; D is possibly TRBD2 (5 bases). CDR3 length equals 13 residues. Trimming removed 4 bases at V and 3 bases at J, with 10 bases between. The germline V gene has CDR1 MNHNS and CDR2 SASEGT. The CDR3 loop is CASSAGLNYEQYF. The CDR3 region has the DNA TGTGCCAGCAGTGCCGGACTTAACTACGAGCAGTACTTC.

This clonotype was seen many times. This rearrangement joins TRBV5-1 to TRBJ1-1; tentatively, D is TRBD1 (5 bases). The CDR3 consists of 15 residues. Trimming took 0 bases from V and 4 from J, leaving 13 bases between them. Germline values: CDR1 SGHRS, CDR2 YFSETQ. The CDR3 spells CASSLGWGVTTEAFF. CDR3 in DNA: TGCGCCAGCAGCTTGGGATGGGGGGTCACCACTGAAGCTTTCTTT.

This clonotype came up a few times. The chain combines TRBV6-5 with TRBJ1-2; 9 nucleotides line up with TRBD1. The germline V gene encodes CDR1 MNHEY and CDR2 SVGAGI. CDR3 length: 15 amino acids. V lost 4 bases to trimming and J lost 4 bases; unmatched junction nucleotides: 7. CDR3 protein: CASSSGQGVIYGYTF. As DNA, the CDR3 is TGTGCCAGCAGTTCGGGACAGGGAGTTATCTATGGCTACACCTTC.

The CDR3 reads CASSPQPTKALSGANVLTF. DNA for the CDR3: TGTGCCAGCAGCCCACAGCCAACTAAGGCCCTCTCTGGGGCCAACGTCCTGACTTTC. This rearrangement joins TRBV7-8 to TRBJ2-6; D is undetermined. The CDR3 totals 19 residues. Trimming removed 5 bases at V and 0 bases at J, with 20 bases between. Germline values: CDR1 SGHVS, CDR2 FQNEAQ.

DNA of the CDR3: TGTGCCAGCAGTGACTCGGACGGGGGGGCTGGCACAGATACGCAGTATTTT. Protein: CASSDSDGGAGTDTQYF. This rearrangement joins TRBV6-4 to TRBJ2-3, with TRBD2 matching 8 bases. V shed 0 bases and J 1 base; nucleotides not matched to a gene: 6. CDR1 and CDR2 (germline): MRHNA, SNTAGT. This CDR3 has 17 amino acids.

The rearrangement joins TRBV6-1 to TRBJ2-1; D not certain. Germline V gene data show CDR1 as MNHNS and CDR2 as SASEGT. The CDR3 loop spans 17 amino acids. The V gene lost 5 bases and the J gene lost 0 bases, with 17 bases spanning the gap. CDR3 residues: CASSPRGPSSSYNEQFF. The CDR3 nucleotides read TGTGCCAGCAGTCCCCGAGGCCCCTCTAGCTCCTACAATGAGCAGTTCTTC.

V and J are TRBV18 and TRBJ2-5, with 7 bases fitting TRBD2. Trimming at V came to 8 bases and at J to 4 bases, leaving 10 bases not matched to a gene. CDR3 length equals 14 residues. Germline lookup yields CDR1 KGHSH and CDR2 LQKENI. Here the CDR3 DNA reads TGTGCCAGCGAGCGGCTAGCGGACGGAGAGACCCAGTACTTC. Its protein is CASERLADGETQYF.

This clonotype was counted ten times or more. The chain employs TRBV20-1 and TRBJ2-5; tentatively, D is TRBD2 (6 bases). CDR1 and CDR2 from the germline V gene are DFQATT and SNEGSKA (reference sequence). The CDR3 is 13 residues long. V was shortened by 2 bases and J by 2 bases, with 9 bases between the two germline ends. The CDR3 here is CSARRGWQETQYF. The CDR3 DNA is TGCAGTGCTAGACGGGGGTGGCAAGAGACCCAGTACTTC.

This clonotype was recorded once. A much larger clone is a single base away; this may be a read error. The V and J genes are TRBV25-1 and TRBJ2-1; maybe TRBD2 (6 bases). CDR3 size: 12 residues. CDR1 is MGHDK, CDR2 SYGVNS, per germline. In DNA form, the CDR3 reads TGTGCCAGCAGTGATCAGGGACTTACTAGGGTCTTC. Protein product: CASSDQGLTRVF.

This clonotype turned up a few times. This may come from a read error, since a much larger clone is one base off. V gene TRBV20-1 combines with J gene TRBJ2-7, with TRBD2 identical over 10 bases. Per germline, CDR1 DFQATT and CDR2 SNEGSKA (reference sequence). Germline trimming cut 6 bases from V and 7 bases from J; bases unmatched to any gene: 15. This CDR3 has 15 residues. CDR3: CSAATSGVSYNEQYF. CDR3 in DNA: TGCAGTGCCGCAACTAGCGGGGTGTCCTACAATGAGCAGTACTTC.

This clonotype was picked up a small number of times. A much larger clone lies a single base off, so this may be a read error. CDR3 sequence: CASSPPGAGCYGYTF. The CDR3 DNA reads as TGCGCCAGCAGCCCCCCTGGGGCAGGTTGCTATGGCTACACCTTC. The chain employs TRBV4-3 and TRBJ1-2; possible D gene TRBD1, 5 bases. The V gene lost 4 bases and the J gene lost 4 bases, with 16 bases spanning the gap. Looked up from germline, CDR1 is LGHNA and CDR2 is YSLEER. The CDR3 runs 15 residues.